The rows below give T cell receptor beta chains drawn from one sample of a study of cytomegalovirus exposure and HLA in healthy donors. Only in-frame clones appear in the TCRdb table, and some are missing; sequencing was by immunoSEQ multiplex PCR. The sample lists around 180,000 clones; about four fifths were seen once. Sequencing was carried out using PBMCs. The receptor source for this set is a girl between 5 and 17 years old in good health and CMV-seropositive. CDR3s include the opening cysteine and the closing phenylalanine or tryptophan. A D gene is named only where the DNA matches it firmly. Only some rows state a clone size, as once, few, many or a class for expanded clones.

size: -; D: TRBD2; V: TRBV27; J: TRBJ2-2; CDR3: CASSRGGTAGELFF; DNA: TGTGCCAGCAGTCGGGGGGGGACGGCCGGGGAGCTGTTTTTT
size: -; D: TRBD1; V: TRBV6-5; J: TRBJ2-7; CDR3: CASRPAGQGASEQYF; DNA: TGTGCCAGCAGACCCGCGGGACAGGGGGCATCCGAGCAGTACTTC
size: -; D: -; V: TRBV11-2; J: TRBJ2-2; CDR3: CASSFPGAGLAGELFF; DNA: TGTGCCAGCAGCTTCCCCGGAGCGGGCCTGGCCGGGGAGCTGTTTTTT
size: -; D: TRBD2; V: TRBV5-1; J: TRBJ2-7; CDR3: CASSLGAGGASYEQYF; DNA: TGCGCCAGCAGCCTGGGGGCGGGGGGGGCCTCCTACGAGCAGTACTTC
size: -; D: -; V: TRBV7-7; J: TRBJ2-1; CDR3: CASSLGGASSYNEQFF; DNA: TGTGCTAGCAGCTTGGGGGGAGCCTCATCCTACAATGAGCAGTTCTTC
size: -; D: -; V: TRBV11-2; J: TRBJ2-2; CDR3: CASSSSYTGELFF; DNA: TGTGCCAGCAGCTCCTCCTACACCGGGGAGCTGTTTTTT
size: -; D: TRBD1; V: TRBV6-1; J: TRBJ2-1; CDR3: CASSETGEIYNEQFF; DNA: TGTGCCAGCAGTGAAACAGGGGAGATCTACAATGAGCAGTTCTTC
size: -; D: -; V: TRBV10-2; J: TRBJ1-2; CDR3: CASSDLAGGNYGYTF; DNA: TGCGCCAGCAGTGATTTAGCCGGGGGGAACTATGGCTACACCTTC
size: -; D: -; V: TRBV19; J: TRBJ1-4; CDR3: CASSIPGTEGHYKLFF; DNA: TGTGCCAGTAGTATACCAGGAACAGAAGGACATTACAAACTGTTTTTT
size: -; D: -; V: TRBV9; J: TRBJ2-7; CDR3: CASSVDFGNEQYF; DNA: TGTGCCAGCAGCGTAGACTTCGGGAACGAGCAGTACTTC
size: -; D: -; V: TRBV6-5; J: TRBJ1-1; CDR3: CASIEPAGITTEAFF; DNA: TGTGCCAGCATTGAGCCGGCAGGGATTACCACTGAAGCTTTCTTT
size: -; D: -; V: TRBV2; J: TRBJ1-5; CDR3: CASDYGGQPQHF; DNA: TGTGCCAGCGACTATGGGGGGCAGCCCCAGCATTTT
size: -; D: TRBD1; V: TRBV19; J: TRBJ1-1; CDR3: CASMDRGTEAFF; DNA: TGTGCCAGTATGGACAGGGGCACTGAAGCTTTCTTT
size: -; D: -; V: TRBV27; J: TRBJ1-2; CDR3: CASSLTMEALYGYTF; DNA: TGTGCCAGCAGTCTAACTATGGAAGCCCTCTATGGCTACACCTTC
size: -; D: TRBD1; V: TRBV7-9; J: TRBJ2-7; CDR3: CAGKKTGAVYEQYF; DNA: TGTGCCGGAAAAAAAACAGGGGCGGTCTACGAGCAGTACTTC
size: -; D: -; V: TRBV6-5; J: TRBJ1-5; CDR3: CASSDTGKQPQHF; DNA: TGTGCCAGCAGTGACACAGGGAAACAGCCCCAGCATTTT
size: -; D: TRBD1; V: TRBV10-3; J: TRBJ1-2; CDR3: CATRQGPSYGYTF; DNA: TGTGCCACCCGACAGGGGCCCAGCTATGGCTACACCTTC
size: -; D: -; V: TRBV5-4; J: TRBJ1-1; CDR3: CASSSRRGRVTEAFF; DNA: TGTGCCAGCAGCTCTCGGAGGGGTAGGGTTACTGAAGCTTTCTTT
size: -; D: TRBD2; V: TRBV9; J: TRBJ2-1; CDR3: CASSVRAGGSYNEQFF; DNA: TGTGCCAGCAGCGTTAGGGCGGGGGGCTCCTACAATGAGCAGTTCTTC
size: once; D: TRBD2; V: TRBV6-6; J: TRBJ2-3; CDR3: CASSSGTTHTDTQYF; DNA: TGTGCCAGCAGTTCTGGGACTACCCACACAGATACGCAGTATTTT
size: -; D: -; V: TRBV5-6; J: TRBJ1-2; CDR3: CASSGQNYGYTF; DNA: TGTGCCAGCAGCGGCCAGAACTATGGCTACACCTTC
size: -; D: -; V: TRBV19; J: TRBJ1-6; CDR3: CASSITPQGASPLHF; DNA: TGTGCCAGTAGTATAACGCCACAGGGAGCCTCACCCCTCCACTTT
size: -; D: TRBD2; V: TRBV5-1; J: TRBJ2-3; CDR3: CASSLLAGGPDTQYF; DNA: TGCGCCAGCAGCTTGCTAGCGGGGGGGCCAGATACGCAGTATTTT
size: once; D: -; V: TRBV6-5; J: TRBJ1-2; CDR3: CASSRSGGQAAF; DNA: TGTGCCAGCAGTAGAAGCGGAGGGCAGGCTGCCTTC
size: -; D: TRBD1; V: TRBV2; J: TRBJ2-2; CDR3: CASSDRGPGELFF; DNA: TGTGCCAGCAGTGACAGGGGGCCCGGGGAGCTGTTTTTT
size: -; D: -; V: TRBV6-1; J: TRBJ1-5; CDR3: CASRQGLWSEQPQHF; DNA: TGTGCCAGCCGTCAGGGACTTTGGTCGGAACAGCCCCAGCATTTT
size: -; D: TRBD1; V: TRBV30; J: TRBJ2-7; CDR3: CAWSTPGQGYEQYF; DNA: TGTGCCTGGAGTACCCCGGGACAGGGCTACGAGCAGTACTTC
size: -; D: TRBD2; V: TRBV5-1; J: TRBJ2-5; CDR3: CASSATGLGETQYF; DNA: TGCGCCAGCAGCGCGACGGGACTAGGGGAGACCCAGTACTTC
size: -; D: TRBD2; V: TRBV15; J: TRBJ2-1; CDR3: CATSVASGVYNEQFF; DNA: TGTGCCACCAGCGTAGCTAGCGGGGTTTATAATGAGCAGTTCTTC
size: -; D: TRBD1; V: TRBV13; J: TRBJ1-1; CDR3: CASSLDGQGNTEAFF; DNA: TGTGCCAGCAGCCTAGACGGACAGGGGAACACTGAAGCTTTCTTT
size: once; D: -; V: TRBV5-4; J: TRBJ2-5; CDR3: CASSLFSEETQYF; DNA: TGTGCCAGCAGCTTGTTCAGCGAAGAGACCCAGTACTTC
size: -; D: -; V: TRBV9; J: TRBJ2-2; CDR3: CASSSSRGPNTGELFF; DNA: TGTGCCAGCAGCTCCTCCCGGGGTCCGAACACCGGGGAGCTGTTTTTT
size: -; D: TRBD1; V: TRBV5-5; J: TRBJ1-5; CDR3: CASSGGQGSTLDNQPQHF; DNA: TGTGCCAGCAGCGGGGGACAGGGGTCCACTCTAGACAATCAGCCCCAGCATTTT
size: -; D: -; V: TRBV27; J: TRBJ1-2; CDR3: CASRYPLGGSKSNYGYTF; DNA: TGTGCCAGCAGATATCCCTTAGGGGGAAGCAAGAGTAACTATGGCTACACCTTC
size: -; D: -; V: TRBV5-1; J: TRBJ1-5; CDR3: CASSPVTGLNQPQHF; DNA: TGCGCCAGCAGCCCAGTCACAGGGTTAAATCAGCCCCAGCATTTT
size: -; D: -; V: TRBV27; J: TRBJ2-1; CDR3: CASSPGPGEQFF; DNA: TGTGCCAGCAGTCCAGGGCCAGGGGAGCAGTTCTTC
size: few; D: -; V: TRBV28; J: TRBJ1-2; CDR3: CASSLNGYTF; DNA: TGTGCCAGCAGTCTAAATGGCTACACCTTC
size: -; D: TRBD1; V: TRBV29-1; J: TRBJ2-1; CDR3: CSVSDPRDRADNEQFF; DNA: TGCAGCGTTTCAGACCCCCGGGACAGGGCCGACAATGAGCAGTTCTTC
size: -; D: TRBD1; V: TRBV2; J: TRBJ2-2; CDR3: CASRTGANGELFF; DNA: TGTGCCAGTAGGACAGGGGCGAACGGGGAGCTGTTTTTT
size: -; D: TRBD2; V: TRBV7-3; J: TRBJ2-1; CDR3: CASSPERGAYNEQFF; DNA: TGTGCCAGCAGCCCCGAGCGGGGGGCTTACAATGAGCAGTTCTTC
size: -; D: -; V: TRBV6-5; J: TRBJ1-1; CDR3: CAIYKLPEAFF; DNA: TGTGCCATCTATAAGCTACCCGAAGCTTTCTTT